These 23 T cell receptor beta chains originate from one sample sequenced in a study of blood T cells in healthy people across ages. The use of a sample-barcoded 5' primer and a J-beta primer mix characterized a second PCR of roughly 6 to 11 cycles. TCRdb called the 5' RACE reads again in MiXCR, with one record for every CDR3 protein. Among 1.5 million or so distinct CDR3 sequences, 42% were seen once, and the ten largest hold around 4%. Source material: blood. The source is a woman aged 18-29 years in good health.

The rearrangement links TRBV9 to TRBJ2-7; TRBD2 aligns across 8 bases. CDR1 is SGDLS, CDR2 YYNGEE, per germline. After removal of 0 bases from V and 0 bases from J, the junction contained 5 bases not matched to a gene. This CDR3 has 16 amino acids. The CDR3 nucleotides are TGTGCCAGCAGCGTAGATCCCGGGGGGGCCTCCTACGAGCAGTACTTC. It translates to CASSVDPGGASYEQYF.

This clonotype was counted between two and nine times. The chain links TRBV2 to TRBJ1-1; D perhaps matches TRBD1 (5 bases). CDR1 is SNHLY, CDR2 FYNNEI, per germline. Trimming took 6 bases from V and 4 from J, leaving 15 bases between them. CDR3 length: 14 residues. The CDR3, as DNA: TGTGCCAGCAGGAAGGTAGGGGTCGGCACTGAAGCTTTCTTT. Protein: CASRKVGVGTEAFF.

This clonotype was counted a few times. This chain uses TRBV4-3 with TRBJ1-2, with 7 bases matching TRBD1. The germline V gene has CDR1 LGHNA and CDR2 YSLEER. The CDR3 contains 17 residues. V lost 2 bases and J lost 0; bases outside the gene matches: 9. Here the CDR3 DNA reads TGCGCCAGCAGCCAAAGGGACAGCCCCATAACTAACTATGGCTACACCTTC. Amino acid sequence: CASSQRDSPITNYGYTF.

J is TRBJ2-1 and V is TRBV20-1, with unresolved D. V was shortened by 3 bases and J by 0 bases, with 18 bases between the two germline ends. This CDR3 is built from 17 residues. Looked up from germline, CDR1 is DFQATT and CDR2 is SNEGSKA (reference sequence). The CDR3 is CSARGGIGLSSYNEQFF. The CDR3 DNA sequence: TGCAGTGCTAGGGGTGGGATCGGGCTGAGCTCCTACAATGAGCAGTTCTTC.

The chain joins TRBV27 to TRBJ2-3, with 8 bases lining up with TRBD2. From germline, CDR1 is MNHEY and CDR2 SMNVEV (reference sequence). The CDR3 contains 12 residues. The CDR3 loop reads CATGGNTDTQYF. The CDR3 DNA reads TGTGCAACGGGGGGGAACACAGATACGCAGTATTTT.

This clonotype appeared a single time. At one end, the junction sequence differs from germline, possibly due to a read error. This sequence joins TRBV7-2 and TRBJ2-3; 8 bases map to TRBD2. Per the germline V gene, CDR1 is SGHTA and CDR2 is FQGNSA. The CDR3 covers 16 residues. This CDR3 reads CASGLGVAGLSDTQYF. The CDR3 DNA is TGTGCCAGCGGCTTAGGGGTAGCGGGGTTGTCAGATACGCAGTATTTT.

The chain employs TRBV15 and TRBJ1-1; no firm D call. The CDR3 runs 13 residues. Trimming removed 0 bases at V and 11 bases at J, with 13 bases between. Germline lookup yields CDR1 LNHNV and CDR2 YYDKDF (reference sequence). The CDR3 DNA follows: TGTGCCACCAGCAGAGAGTCACCCCAGGTGGCTTTCTTT. This translates into CATSRESPQVAFF.

The chain carries TRBV29-1 and TRBJ2-7; D is ambiguous. The closer fit of TRBJ2-5 to the DNA end suggests the J call may be wrong. CDR1 SQVTM and CDR2 ANQGSEA come from the germline V gene. This CDR3 spans 11 amino acids. The CDR3 is CSVVGYETQYF. The CDR3 coding sequence is TGCAGCGTTGTGGGCTACGAGACCCAGTACTTC.

This clonotype showed up just a few times. This sequence joins TRBV4-1 and TRBJ2-1; 10 bases map to TRBD2. Looked up from germline, CDR1 is MGHRA and CDR2 is YSYEKL. CDR3 length: 14 amino acids. Trimming removed 5 bases from V and 9 bases from J; junction bases left unmatched: 7. The DNA for the CDR3 is TGCGCCAGCAGCTCTAGCGGGGGAGGTCGTGAGCAGTTCTTC. This gives the protein CASSSSGGGREQFF.

V and J are TRBV4-3 and TRBJ1-1, with a weak D call TRBD1 (6 bases). The V gene lost 0 bases and the J gene lost 4 bases, with 18 bases spanning the gap. CDR1 LGHNA and CDR2 YSLEER come from the germline V gene. This CDR3 is 17 amino acids long. CDR3 nucleotide sequence: TGCGCCAGCAGCCAAGAAAGGGAGAGGGGGTGGTTCACTGAAGCTTTCTTT. Translation gives CASSQERERGWFTEAFF.

Regarding this clonotype: A much larger clonotype is one base distant, so this may be a read error. The chain recombines TRBV10-3 with TRBJ2-7, with 10 bases lining up with TRBD2. The CDR3 has 18 residues. CDR1 ENHRY and CDR2 SYGVKD come from the germline V gene. The CDR3 nucleotides are TGTGCCACCAGTGAGTCGAGTACCCTGACTAGCGGGTCGTACGAGCAGTACTTC. It is translated as CATSESSTLTSGSYEQYF.

The chain joins TRBV29-1 to TRBJ2-2; no clear D. Germline CDR1 SQVTM, CDR2 ANQGSEA. The CDR3 spans 15 residues. Between the trimmed V and J ends, which lost 4 bases and 2 bases, there was a span of 14 bases. CDR3 DNA sequence: TGCAGCGTTGTTGTCGGTTCGGCCAACACCGGGGAGCTGTTTTTT. Translated: CSVVVGSANTGELFF.

This clonotype has only a few counts. CDR3 loop: CSARRGGSTDTQYF. The DNA for the CDR3 is TGCAGTGCCAGGCGCGGGGGTAGCACAGATACGCAGTATTTT. The chain uses TRBV20-1 and TRBJ2-3, with 7 bases identical to TRBD2. V dropped 6 bases and J dropped 0; count of bases not matched to a gene: 6. This CDR3 has 14 residues. Germline V gives CDR1 DFQATT, CDR2 SNEGSKA (reference sequence).

This clonotype was detected only a few times. V and J are TRBV6-1 and TRBJ2-1, with unresolved D. The V gene lost 2 bases and the J gene lost 1 base, with 12 bases spanning the gap. CDR1 and CDR2 (germline): MNHNS, SASEGT. The CDR3 is 16 amino acids. The CDR3 DNA reads as TGTGCCAGCAGTGAATATGTGGGCGAGTCCTACAATGAGCAGTTCTTC. Amino acid sequence: CASSEYVGESYNEQFF.

The V and J genes are TRBV27 and TRBJ1-6, with a weak D call TRBD1 (6 bases). V was shortened by 7 bases and J by 5 bases, with 12 bases between the two germline ends. The CDR3 extends over 14 amino acids. The germline V gene encodes CDR1 MNHEY and CDR2 SMNVEV (reference sequence). In nucleotides, the CDR3 is TGTGCCAGCAAACTCTGGACAGATAATTCACCCCTCCACTTT. It translates to CASKLWTDNSPLHF.

V and J are TRBV20-1 and TRBJ2-5, with 9 bases that match TRBD2. CDR3 length equals 15 residues. Trimming at V came to 6 bases and at J to 11 bases, leaving 19 bases not matched to a gene. The V gene's germline CDR1 is DFQATT and CDR2 SNEGSKA (reference sequence). The CDR3 is CSAKGFSGSNNEQYF. For the CDR3, the DNA is TGCAGTGCCAAGGGATTTAGCGGGAGCAACAATGAGCAGTACTTC.

The rearrangement links TRBV6-5 to TRBJ1-1; unclear D gene. This CDR3 is 15 amino acids long. Trimming removed 0 bases from V and 4 bases from J, with 12 bases in between. Germline-derived CDR1 and CDR2 are MNHEY and SVGAGI. The CDR3 region is CASSYSAALGTEAFF. In DNA form, the CDR3 reads TGTGCCAGCAGTTACTCGGCCGCGCTGGGCACTGAAGCTTTCTTT.

This clonotype was detected only a few times. The chain employs TRBV12-3 or TRBV12-4 and TRBJ1-2, with 7 bases fitting TRBD1. This CDR3 region has 14 residues. V gave up 6 bases and J gave up 8 bases; unmatched junction bases: 12. The CDR3 loop is CASSPQGFVYGYTF. The DNA for the CDR3 is TGTGCCAGCAGCCCACAGGGGTTTGTTTACGGCTACACCTTC.

This clonotype came up a few times. This rearrangement joins TRBV7-9 to TRBJ2-7; no reliable D call. CDR3 length: 15 residues. From germline, CDR1 is SEHNR and CDR2 FQNEAQ (reference sequence). V was pared by 4 bases and J by 3 bases, with 16 bases between. CDR3 protein: CASSSPRLGNYEQYF. CDR3 in DNA: TGTGCCAGCAGCTCGCCCCGGCTGGGAAACTACGAGCAGTACTTC.

The chain links TRBV30 to TRBJ2-1, with 11 positions matching TRBD2. The length of the CDR3 is 15 residues. The germline gives CDR1 GTSNPN, CDR2 SVGIG (reference sequence). J gave up 8 bases and V 0 bases, and 6 bases lay outside the gene matches. The CDR3 region has the DNA TGTGCCTGGAGTGTTCGACTAGCGGGATCGGATGAGCAGTTCTTC. It encodes CAWSVRLAGSDEQFF.

This clonotype has a handful of counts. This chain joins TRBV30 and TRBJ1-5; D uncertain. The CDR3 contains 15 residues. The ends were cut back, 4 bases at V and 0 bases at J, with 13 bases in the middle. Germline V gene lookup returns CDR1 GTSNPN and CDR2 SVGIG (reference sequence). In DNA, the CDR3 is TGTGCCTGGACGCAAGGCAGCTATAGCAATCAGCCCCAGCATTTT. As protein: CAWTQGSYSNQPQHF.

This clonotype was counted between two and nine times. The chain links TRBV28 to TRBJ1-1; possible D gene TRBD1, 5 bases. V lost 3 bases, J lost 10 bases, and 15 bases lay in between. This CDR3 contains 13 residues. The germline gives CDR1 MDHEN, CDR2 SYDVKM. The DNA of the CDR3 is TGTGCCAGCAGTTTGCAACGGGGGACGGGAGCTTTCTTT. This sequence encodes CASSLQRGTGAFF. Full variable domain (remainder filled in from reference TRBV28 and TRBJ1-1): DVKVTQSSRYLVKRTGEKVFLECVQDMDHENMFWYRQDPGLGLRLIYFSYDVKMKEKGDIPEGYSVSREKKERFSLILESASTNQTSMYLCASSLQRGTGAFFGQGTRLTVV.

This clonotype was seen only a few times. This sequence joins TRBV7-2 and TRBJ2-7, with TRBD2 matching 7 bases. The CDR3 contains 15 residues. V dropped 5 bases and J dropped 0; count of bases not matched to a gene: 7. Per the germline V gene, CDR1 is SGHTA and CDR2 is FQGNSA. CDR3 amino acids: CASSPYGGDSYEQYF. For the CDR3, the DNA is TGTGCCAGCAGCCCTTATGGGGGGGACTCCTACGAGCAGTACTTC.